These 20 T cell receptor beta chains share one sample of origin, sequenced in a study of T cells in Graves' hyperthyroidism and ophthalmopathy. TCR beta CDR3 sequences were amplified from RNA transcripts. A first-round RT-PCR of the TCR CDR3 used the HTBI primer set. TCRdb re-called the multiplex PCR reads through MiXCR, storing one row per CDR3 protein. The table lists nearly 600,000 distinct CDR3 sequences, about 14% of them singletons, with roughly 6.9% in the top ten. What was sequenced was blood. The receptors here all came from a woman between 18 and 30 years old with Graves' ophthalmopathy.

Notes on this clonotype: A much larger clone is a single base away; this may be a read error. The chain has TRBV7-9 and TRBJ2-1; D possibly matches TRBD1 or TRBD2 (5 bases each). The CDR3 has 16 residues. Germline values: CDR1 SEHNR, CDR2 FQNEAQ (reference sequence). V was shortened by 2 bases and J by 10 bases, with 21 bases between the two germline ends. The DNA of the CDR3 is TGTGCCAGCAGCTTACCAACATGGTCGCGACGGGGCGAGCAGTTCTTC. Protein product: CASSLPTWSRRGEQFF.

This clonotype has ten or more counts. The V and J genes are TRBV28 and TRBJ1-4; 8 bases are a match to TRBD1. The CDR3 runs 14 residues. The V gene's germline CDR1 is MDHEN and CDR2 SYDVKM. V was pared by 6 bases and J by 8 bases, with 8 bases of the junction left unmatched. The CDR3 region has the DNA TGTGCCAGCAGGCTACAGGGGGACGGGGAAAAACTGTTTTTT. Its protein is CASRLQGDGEKLFF.

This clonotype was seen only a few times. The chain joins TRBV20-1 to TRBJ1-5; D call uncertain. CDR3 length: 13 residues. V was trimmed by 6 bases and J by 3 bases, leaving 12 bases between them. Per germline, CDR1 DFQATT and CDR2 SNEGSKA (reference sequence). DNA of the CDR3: TGCAGTGCCGTGGGTCGGGCCAATCAGCCCCAGCATTTT. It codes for CSAVGRANQPQHF.

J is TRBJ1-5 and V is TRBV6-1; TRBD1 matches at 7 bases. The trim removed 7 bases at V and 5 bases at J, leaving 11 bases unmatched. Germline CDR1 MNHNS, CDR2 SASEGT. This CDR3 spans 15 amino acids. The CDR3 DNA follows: TGTGCCAGCACCTTTTCCGGGACAGACTATCAGCCCCAGCATTTT. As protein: CASTFSGTDYQPQHF.

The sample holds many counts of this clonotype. CDR3 amino acids: CASSPTVWAQFF. The DNA of the CDR3 is TGTGCCAGCAGTCCCACCGTTTGGGCTCAGTTCTTC. The J gene is TRBJ2-1, the V gene TRBV28; D is unresolved. Germline CDR1 MDHEN, CDR2 SYDVKM. The CDR3 is 12 amino acids. Trimming left V 5 bases short and J 13 bases short, with 15 bases between.

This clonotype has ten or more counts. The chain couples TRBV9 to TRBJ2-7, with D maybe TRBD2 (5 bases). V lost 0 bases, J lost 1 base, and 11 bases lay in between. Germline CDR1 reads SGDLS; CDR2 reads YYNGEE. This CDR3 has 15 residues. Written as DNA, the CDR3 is TGTGCCAGCAGCGTAGGTGCCCGGGGTTCCTACGAGCAGTACTTC. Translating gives CASSVGARGSYEQYF.

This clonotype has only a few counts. As DNA, the CDR3 is TGTGCCAGTAGTATTTCGCTGCGGGACTTGACCTACGAGCAGTACTTC. Protein product: CASSISLRDLTYEQYF. The V call is TRBV19, the J call TRBJ2-7, with a tentative D call TRBD2 (6 bases). Germline CDR1 and CDR2: LNHDA and SQIVND (reference sequence). The CDR3 extends over 16 amino acids. V was shortened by 3 bases and J by 2 bases, with 17 bases between the two germline ends.

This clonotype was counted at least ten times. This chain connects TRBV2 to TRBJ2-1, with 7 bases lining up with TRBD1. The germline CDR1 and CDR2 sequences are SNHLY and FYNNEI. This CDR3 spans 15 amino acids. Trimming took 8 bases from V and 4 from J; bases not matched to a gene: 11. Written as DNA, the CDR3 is TGTGCCAGCGCCCTGGAAGGGGACAGTTACAATGAGCAGTTCTTC. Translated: CASALEGDSYNEQFF. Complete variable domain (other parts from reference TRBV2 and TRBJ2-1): EPEVTQTPSHQVTQMGQEVILRCVPISNHLYFYWYRQILGQKVEFLVSFYNNEISEKSEIFDDQFSVERPDGSNFTLKIRSTKLEDSAMYFCASALEGDSYNEQFFGPGTRLTVL.

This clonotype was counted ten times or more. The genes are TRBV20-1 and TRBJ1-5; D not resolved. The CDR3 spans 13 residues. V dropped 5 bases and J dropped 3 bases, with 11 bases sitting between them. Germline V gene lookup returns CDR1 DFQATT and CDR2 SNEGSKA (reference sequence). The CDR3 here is CSALLTVNQPQHF. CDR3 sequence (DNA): TGCAGTGCTCTCCTAACGGTCAATCAGCCCCAGCATTTT.

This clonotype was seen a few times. CDR3 region: CASSFMGFEFIVYGYTF. The CDR3 bases are TGTGCCAGCAGCTTCATGGGATTCGAGTTTATAGTCTATGGCTACACCTTC. The chain employs TRBV7-9 and TRBJ1-2; D is ambiguous. Trimming left V 3 bases short and J 4 bases short, with 21 bases between. From germline, CDR1 is SEHNR and CDR2 FQNEAQ (reference sequence). The CDR3 contains 17 residues.

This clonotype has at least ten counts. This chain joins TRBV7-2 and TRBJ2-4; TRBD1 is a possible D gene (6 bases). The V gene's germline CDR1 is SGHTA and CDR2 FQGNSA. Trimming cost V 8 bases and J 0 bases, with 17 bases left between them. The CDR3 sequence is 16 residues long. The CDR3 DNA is TGTGCCAGCGGACAAGGGACATCGCTAGCCAAAAACATTCAGTACTTC. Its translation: CASGQGTSLAKNIQYF.

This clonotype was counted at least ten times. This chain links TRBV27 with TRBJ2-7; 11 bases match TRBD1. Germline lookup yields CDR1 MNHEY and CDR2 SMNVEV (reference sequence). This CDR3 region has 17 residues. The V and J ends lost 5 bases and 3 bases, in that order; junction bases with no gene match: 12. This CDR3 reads CASSPHGQGAIFYEQYF. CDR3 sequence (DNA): TGTGCCAGCAGTCCCCACGGACAGGGGGCAATTTTCTACGAGCAGTACTTC.

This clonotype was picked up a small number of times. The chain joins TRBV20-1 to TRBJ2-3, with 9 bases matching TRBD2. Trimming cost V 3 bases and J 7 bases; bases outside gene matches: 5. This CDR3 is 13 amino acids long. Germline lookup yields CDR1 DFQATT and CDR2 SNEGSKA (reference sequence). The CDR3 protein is CSARRAGGHTQYF. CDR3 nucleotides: TGCAGTGCTAGGAGGGCGGGAGGGCATACGCAGTATTTT.

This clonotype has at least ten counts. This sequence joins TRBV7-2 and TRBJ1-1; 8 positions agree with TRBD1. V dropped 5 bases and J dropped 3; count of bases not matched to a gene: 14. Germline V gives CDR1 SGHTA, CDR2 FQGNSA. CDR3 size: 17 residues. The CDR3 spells CASSQGVWYRGDTEAFF. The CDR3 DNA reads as TGTGCCAGCAGCCAAGGAGTGTGGTACAGGGGGGACACTGAAGCTTTCTTT. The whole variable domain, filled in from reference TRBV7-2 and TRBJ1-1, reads GAGVSQSPSNKVTEKGKDVELRCDPISGHTALYWYRQSLGQGLEFLIYFQGNSAPDKSGLPSDRFSAERTGGSVSTLTIQRTQQEDSAVYLCASSQGVWYRGDTEAFFGQGTRLTVV.

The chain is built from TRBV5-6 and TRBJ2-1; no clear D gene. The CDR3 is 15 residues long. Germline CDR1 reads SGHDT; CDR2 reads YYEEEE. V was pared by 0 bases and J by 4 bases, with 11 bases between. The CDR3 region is CASSLVGQDYNEQFF. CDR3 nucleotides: TGTGCCAGCAGCTTGGTAGGGCAGGATTACAATGAGCAGTTCTTC.

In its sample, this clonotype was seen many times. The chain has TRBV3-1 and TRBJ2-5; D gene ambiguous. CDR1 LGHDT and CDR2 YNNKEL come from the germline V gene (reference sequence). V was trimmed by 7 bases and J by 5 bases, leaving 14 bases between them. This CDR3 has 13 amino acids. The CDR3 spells CASTPGVTETQYF. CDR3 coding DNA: TGTGCCAGCACTCCAGGTGTTACGGAGACCCAGTACTTC.

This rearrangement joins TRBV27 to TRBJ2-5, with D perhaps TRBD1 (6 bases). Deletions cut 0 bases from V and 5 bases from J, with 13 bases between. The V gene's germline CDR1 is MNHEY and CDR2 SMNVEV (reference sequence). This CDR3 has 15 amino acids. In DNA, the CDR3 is TGTGCCAGCAGTTTATCGCTTGGGGGCAGGGAGACCCAGTACTTC. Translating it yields CASSLSLGGRETQYF.

This chain's CDR3 is CASGQPYEQYF. The CDR3 region has the DNA TGTGCCAGCGGTCAGCCCTACGAGCAGTACTTC. The chain employs TRBV27 and TRBJ2-7; no clear D gene. This CDR3 has 11 amino acids. Germline values: CDR1 MNHEY, CDR2 SMNVEV (reference sequence). V was cut by 8 bases and J by 2 bases, with 7 bases left in between.

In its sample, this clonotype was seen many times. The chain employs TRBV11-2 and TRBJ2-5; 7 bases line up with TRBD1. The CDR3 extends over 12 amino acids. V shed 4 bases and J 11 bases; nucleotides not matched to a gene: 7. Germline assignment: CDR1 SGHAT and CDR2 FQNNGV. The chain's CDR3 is CASSSTDRVQYF. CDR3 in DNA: TGTGCCAGCAGCTCCACCGACAGGGTTCAGTACTTC.

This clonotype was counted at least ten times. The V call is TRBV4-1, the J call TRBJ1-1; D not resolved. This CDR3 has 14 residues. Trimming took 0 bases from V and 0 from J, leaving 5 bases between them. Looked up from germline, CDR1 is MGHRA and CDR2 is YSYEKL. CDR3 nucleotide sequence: TGCGCCAGCAGCCAAGATGAGGTGAACACTGAAGCTTTCTTT. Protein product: CASSQDEVNTEAFF.